Following are 21 T cell receptor beta chains from one sample sequenced in a study of T cell responses to AZD1222 COVID-19 vaccine. Repertoires were generated with immunoSEQ multiplex PCR, while TCRdb's copy carries only in-frame clones and drops some. The repertoire holds around 140,000 clones, with 80% to 90% as singletons. The specimen was peripheral blood, collected on day 0 of AZD1222 vaccination. The receptors were gathered from an adult in good health.

This clone was observed a handful of times. V is TRBV12-3 or TRBV12-4 and J is TRBJ2-5, with D possibly TRBD1 on 6 matching bases. This CDR3 is 13 amino acids long. Trimming pared 3 bases from V and 2 bases from J, leaving 7 bases between. The chain's CDR3 is CASSFGTQETQYF. CDR3 DNA sequence: TGTGCCAGCAGTTTCGGGACACAAGAGACCCAGTACTTC.

In this sample, this clone turned up a few times. The chain combines TRBV4-2 with TRBJ2-5, with 13 bases lining up with TRBD2. The CDR3 runs to 16 residues. V shed 4 bases, J shed 5 bases, and the junction held 7 bases outside the gene matches. Germline V gives CDR1 LGHNA, CDR2 YNFKEQ. In DNA form, the CDR3 reads TGTGCCAGCAGCCTCGGGACTAGCGGGGAGGGGGAGACCCAGTACTTC. Protein sequence: CASSLGTSGEGETQYF.

This sequence joins TRBV28 and TRBJ1-1; tentatively, D is TRBD1 (5 bases). The CDR3 spans 14 residues. Germline loops: CDR1 MDHEN, CDR2 SYDVKM. V gave up 5 bases and J gave up 3 bases, with 13 bases separating them. CDR3 sequence: CASSVPRDDTEAFF. The CDR3 coding sequence is TGTGCCAGCAGTGTACCGAGGGACGACACTGAAGCTTTCTTT. The complete variable domain, with remaining parts taken from reference TRBV28 and TRBJ1-1, reads DVKVTQSSRYLVKRTGEKVFLECVQDMDHENMFWYRQDPGLGLRLIYFSYDVKMKEKGDIPEGYSVSREKKERFSLILESASTNQTSMYLCASSVPRDDTEAFFGQGTRLTVV.

The genes are TRBV9 and TRBJ1-5; TRBD1 is a possible D gene (5 bases). Trimming removed 0 bases from V and 7 bases from J, with 14 bases in between. The CDR3 is 15 residues long. CDR1 and CDR2 (germline): SGDLS, YYNGEE. The CDR3, as DNA: TGTGCCAGCAGCGTAGGGGGGGAGACTAGGCAGCCCCAGCATTTT. Translation gives CASSVGGETRQPQHF.

The chain joins TRBV30 to TRBJ2-7; D is possibly TRBD2 (6 bases). Germline assignment: CDR1 GTSNPN and CDR2 SVGIG (reference sequence). This CDR3 region has 13 residues. Trimming shortened V by 3 bases and J by 5 bases, and 14 bases separated the two germline ends. CDR3 loop: CAWRFGSPNEQYF. For the CDR3, the DNA is TGTGCCTGGAGGTTCGGGAGTCCCAACGAGCAGTACTTC.

The V gene is TRBV11-2, the J gene TRBJ2-7; TRBD2 matches 7 bases. The CDR3 has 13 amino acids. The V and J ends lost 5 bases and 2 bases, in that order; junction bases with no gene match: 3. Germline V gene lookup returns CDR1 SGHAT and CDR2 FQNNGV. CDR3 amino acids: CASSMGTTYEQYF. The CDR3 region has the DNA TGTGCCAGCAGCATGGGGACTACCTACGAGCAGTACTTC. The full variable domain, rest sourced from reference TRBV11-2 and TRBJ2-7, is EAGVAQSPRYKIIEKRQSVAFWCNPISGHATLYWYQQILGQGPKLLIQFQNNGVVDDSQLPKDRFSAERLKGVDSTLKIQPAKLEDSAVYLCASSMGTTYEQYFGPGTRLTVT.

The rearrangement uses TRBV27 and TRBJ2-2, with D uncertain. Trimming stripped 0 bases from V and 0 bases from J, with 8 bases between. Germline-derived CDR1 and CDR2 are MNHEY and SMNVEV (reference sequence). The CDR3 has 16 amino acids. CDR3 residues: CASSLSWVANTGELFF. In DNA, the CDR3 is TGTGCCAGCAGTTTATCATGGGTGGCGAACACCGGGGAGCTGTTTTTT.

This chain uses TRBV29-1 with TRBJ2-1, with no clear D. CDR3 size: 10 residues. Germline lookup yields CDR1 SQVTM and CDR2 ANQGSEA. The germline V and J ends were trimmed by 7 bases and 4 bases, with 5 bases remaining between them. CDR3 protein: CSAYYNEQFF. The CDR3 DNA reads as TGCAGCGCCTATTACAATGAGCAGTTCTTC.

The J gene is TRBJ1-4, the V gene TRBV19; no firm D call. The CDR3 loop spans 15 amino acids. Germline V gene data show CDR1 as LNHDA and CDR2 as SQIVND (reference sequence). The V end was cut by 6 bases, the J end by 8 bases, with 19 bases between. The chain's CDR3 is CASSLTPSGGEKLFF. The DNA for the CDR3 is TGTGCCAGTAGCTTAACTCCATCCGGTGGCGAAAAACTGTTTTTT.

The chain employs TRBV10-3 and TRBJ2-3; 7 nucleotides line up with TRBD2. J was trimmed by 1 base and V by 7 bases; bases with no gene match: 2. This CDR3 has 13 amino acids. Looked up from germline, CDR1 is ENHRY and CDR2 is SYGVKD. CDR3 sequence (DNA): TGTGCCATCACTCTAGCGGGCACAGATACGCAGTATTTT. This sequence encodes CAITLAGTDTQYF.

The gene calls are TRBV3-1 (or the pseudogene TRBV3-2) and TRBJ2-5; no clear D gene. CDR1 is LGHDT and CDR2 is YNNKEL in the germline V gene (reference sequence). Trimming stripped 4 bases from V and 5 bases from J, with 14 bases between. This CDR3 has 14 residues. CDR3 DNA: TGTGCCAGCAGCCTCCTAGGACCGGCTGAGACCCAGTACTTC. Residues: CASSLLGPAETQYF.

The chain couples TRBV10-2 to TRBJ2-2, with D possibly being TRBD1 (6 bases). The germline CDR1 and CDR2 sequences are WSHSY and SAAADI. V was trimmed by 6 bases and J by 5 bases, leaving 10 bases between them. The CDR3 loop spans 13 amino acids. CDR3 sequence: CASRLQGTGELFF. CDR3 in DNA: TGCGCCAGCAGACTACAGGGAACCGGGGAGCTGTTTTTT.

Comments on this clone: In the same sample, other DNA sequences code for this CDR3. The chain carries TRBV2 and TRBJ2-3; D perhaps matches TRBD1 (5 bases). Germline V lookup: CDR1 SNHLY, CDR2 FYNNEI. This CDR3 has 12 amino acids. V was cut by 7 bases and J by 3 bases, with 8 bases left in between. The CDR3, as DNA: TGTGCCAGCAACCGACAGACAGATACGCAGTATTTT. This codes for CASNRQTDTQYF.

This clone was recorded once. CDR3 sequence: CASRSQVSNTEAFF. CDR3 DNA: TGTGCCAGCAGATCACAGGTTTCGAACACTGAAGCTTTCTTT. The chain couples TRBV6-5 to TRBJ1-1, with D possibly TRBD1 on 5 matching bases. CDR1 is MNHEY and CDR2 is SVGAGI in the germline V gene. V lost 6 bases and J lost 1, with 12 bases in between. The CDR3 is made up of 14 amino acids.

The genes are TRBV15 and TRBJ2-2; 9 bases match TRBD1. The CDR3 runs 16 residues. Germline values: CDR1 LNHNV, CDR2 YYDKDF (reference sequence). V shed 3 bases and J 8 bases; nucleotides not matched to a gene: 10. The CDR3 loop is CATSSVGQGKVGELFF. In DNA form, the CDR3 reads TGTGCCACCAGCAGTGTTGGACAGGGGAAGGTGGGGGAGCTGTTTTTT.

The V and J genes are TRBV5-6 and TRBJ2-1; possible D gene TRBD1, 5 bases. V shed 6 bases and J shed 8 bases, with 18 bases lying between them. CDR3 size: 14 residues. Germline lookup yields CDR1 SGHDT and CDR2 YYEEEE. CDR3 residues: CASIRDWRPDEQFF. CDR3 in DNA: TGTGCCAGCATCAGGGATTGGCGGCCGGATGAGCAGTTCTTC. The variable domain in full, completed from reference TRBV5-6 and TRBJ2-1, reads DAGVTQSPTHLIKTRGQQVTLRCSPKSGHDTVSWYQQALGQGPQFIFQYYEEEERQRGNFPDRFSGHQFPNYSSELNVNALLLGDSALYLCASIRDWRPDEQFFGPGTRLTVL.

The chain uses TRBV4-2 and TRBJ1-1; TRBD1 might be the D (5 bases). Per the germline V gene, CDR1 is LGHNA and CDR2 is YNFKEQ. This CDR3 is 14 amino acids long. V was trimmed by 4 bases and J by 4 bases, leaving 13 bases between them. CDR3 coding DNA: TGTGCCAGCAGCCCCAAAACGGACACCACTGAAGCTTTCTTT. Amino acid sequence: CASSPKTDTTEAFF.

This chain uses TRBV4-2 with TRBJ2-1; possible D gene TRBD2, 6 bases. Germline V gives CDR1 LGHNA, CDR2 YNFKEQ. CDR3 length: 12 amino acids. V lost 4 bases and J lost 10, with 11 bases in between. The CDR3, as DNA: TGTGCCAGCAGCCCTGACGGGAGCGAGCAGTTCTTC. Protein: CASSPDGSEQFF.

The rearrangement joins TRBV27 to TRBJ1-5; possibly TRBD1 for D (5 bases). Germline CDR1 is MNHEY and CDR2 is SMNVEV (reference sequence). The CDR3 runs 17 residues. The V and J ends lost 3 bases and 0 bases respectively, with 15 bases between them. The CDR3 reads CASSLGRRGISNQPQHF. In nucleotides, the CDR3 is TGTGCCAGCAGTTTGGGCAGGCGGGGGATTAGCAATCAGCCCCAGCATTTT.

The rearrangement links TRBV7-8 to TRBJ1-3; no firm D call. Germline V gives CDR1 SGHVS, CDR2 FQNEAQ. The V gene lost 3 bases and the J gene lost 0 bases, with 15 bases spanning the gap. This CDR3 is 17 amino acids long. The CDR3 here is CASSFTGEGYSGNTIYF. The CDR3 bases are TGTGCCAGCAGCTTCACCGGAGAGGGTTACTCTGGAAACACCATATATTTT.

The chain joins TRBV29-1 to TRBJ1-2, with 8 bases lining up with TRBD1. V was pared by 5 bases and J by 4 bases, with 9 bases of the junction left unmatched. The CDR3 length is 14 residues. Germline V gene sequence: CDR1 SQVTM, CDR2 ANQGSEA. The CDR3 sequence: CSVTGQGGGYGYTF. CDR3 coding DNA: TGCAGCGTTACAGGACAGGGCGGAGGCTATGGCTACACCTTC.